This is a list of T cell receptor beta chains from one sample in a study of regulatory T cells in long-lasting Graves disease. TCRdb reanalysed the multiplex PCR reads using MiXCR and keeps one entry per CDR3 protein. The sample contains 400,000 to 500,000 distinct CDR3 sequences, 15% to 20% of which appear only once. These records were also assigned to another study, of T cells in Graves' hyperthyroidism and ophthalmopathy.

The material was peripheral blood mononuclear cells (PBMCs), obtained at new diagnosis, from a patient treated with antithyroid drugs. All receptors come from a woman younger than 35 with Graves disease. The CDR3 runs from the conserved cysteine through the conserved F or W. A D gene is named only where the DNA matches it firmly. Clone sizes are given selectively: once, few, many, or a class where the clone is expanded.

d_gene	v_gene	j_gene	abundance	CDR3nt	CDR3aa
TRBD2	TRBV7-9	TRBJ2-1	-	TGTGCCAGCAGCTTAAATGGCGGGAGTTTGAGCTCCTACAATGAGCAGTTCTTC	CASSLNGGSLSSYNEQFF
-	TRBV29-1	TRBJ1-3	-	TGCAGCGTTGCCTCAATTGGAAACACCATATATTTT	CSVASIGNTIYF
-	TRBV15	TRBJ1-2	many	TGTGCCACCAGCAGAGATACCAGGGCCGGGGGCTACACCTTC	CATSRDTRAGGYTF
-	TRBV9	TRBJ2-1	-	TGTGCCAGCAGCGTAGGCGGGAAGTCTCGTGAGCAGTTCTTC	CASSVGGKSREQFF
TRBD1	TRBV2	TRBJ1-2	-	TGTGCCAGCAGTAGGGACAGCGCTTATGGCTACACCTTC	CASSRDSAYGYTF
-	TRBV7-9	TRBJ2-4	-	TGTGCCAGCAGCTCCCGGGGTCCAGGAGCCAAAAACATTCAGTACTTC	CASSSRGPGAKNIQYF
TRBD1	TRBV2	TRBJ1-6	-	TGTGCAATTGGGGACAGTGATAAATTCTGGTTT	CAIGDSDKFWF
-	TRBV5-1	TRBJ2-3	many	TGCGCCAGCAGCTCTAGGGTTACAGATACGCAGTATTTT	CASSSRVTDTQYF
-	TRBV28	TRBJ2-2	many	TGTGCCAGCAGTTTTAGAGCGGACACCGGGGAGCTGTTTTTT	CASSFRADTGELFF
-	TRBV3-1	TRBJ1-2	many	TGTGCCAGCAGCCAAGGAGCCGGGACGGGGTACTATGGCTACACCTTC	CASSQGAGTGYYGYTF
-	TRBV28	TRBJ2-1	many	TGTGCCAGCAGTTCGCGGACAAACAATGAGCAGTTCTTC	CASSSRTNNEQFF
-	TRBV11-2	TRBJ2-1	many	TGTGCCAGCAGCTTATTTGGGTCAAACTCCTACAATGAGCAGTTCTTC	CASSLFGSNSYNEQFF
-	TRBV5-1	TRBJ2-7	-	TGCGCCAGCAGCGCCACCCTGGGGGAGCAGTACTTC	CASSATLGEQYF
-	TRBV30	TRBJ2-1	few	TGTGCCTGGAGTAACCGGGACACCTTCTACAATGAGCAGTTCTTC	CAWSNRDTFYNEQFF
TRBD2	TRBV28	TRBJ2-7	many	TGTGCCAGCAGACAAGCGGGAGGTCGCTACGAGCAGTACTTC	CASRQAGGRYEQYF
-	TRBV29-1	TRBJ2-5	-	TGCAGCGTTGCGGCGTCCCAAGAGACCCAGTACTTC	CSVAASQETQYF
-	TRBV20-1	TRBJ2-7	many	TGCAGTGCTCGACAGGGCGGGACCTACGAGCAGTACTTC	CSARQGGTYEQYF
-	TRBV3-1	TRBJ1-2	-	TGTGCCAGCAGCCAAGAGGGCGGGCGAGTCTCCTCACTCGGGGTTGGCTACACCTTC	CASSQEGGRVSSLGVGYTF
-	TRBV2	TRBJ2-4	-	TGTGCCAGCAGTGATCGACAGGCGGCCAAAAACATTCAGTACTTC	CASSDRQAAKNIQYF
TRBD1	TRBV6-2/TRBV6-3	TRBJ1-2	-	TGTGTCAGCAGACCAACAGGGGTCTATGGCTACACCTTC	CVSRPTGVYGYTF
TRBD2	TRBV5-1	TRBJ2-1	few	TGCGCCAGCAGCTTGAGCGGGGCCTCCTACAATGAGCAGTTCTTC	CASSLSGASYNEQFF
-	TRBV6-9	TRBJ2-5	few	TGTGCCAGCAGTTACAGGTTTCCGGCTCAGCATCCAGAGACCCAGTACTTC	CASSYRFPAQHPETQYF
TRBD2	TRBV11-3	TRBJ2-7	-	TGTGCCAGCAGCCTAGCGGGAGGGCCTTTTGAGCAGTACTTC	CASSLAGGPFEQYF
-	TRBV15	TRBJ1-1	many	TGTGCCACCAGCAGAGATCCTTGGACACCCAACACTGAAGCTTTCTTT	CATSRDPWTPNTEAFF
-	TRBV6-2/TRBV6-3	TRBJ2-5	many	TGTGCCAGCAGTTCCGGAGTCGCCCAGTACTTC	CASSSGVAQYF
-	TRBV2	TRBJ1-5	many	TGTGCCAGCAGCCGTTTTTCGGGGATTGGAAATCAGCCCCAGCATTTT	CASSRFSGIGNQPQHF
-	TRBV2	TRBJ2-4	many	TGTGCCAGCAGCGTAAGAGGGGGGGGACAGTTGGGGGCCAAAAACATTCAGTACTTC	CASSVRGGGQLGAKNIQYF